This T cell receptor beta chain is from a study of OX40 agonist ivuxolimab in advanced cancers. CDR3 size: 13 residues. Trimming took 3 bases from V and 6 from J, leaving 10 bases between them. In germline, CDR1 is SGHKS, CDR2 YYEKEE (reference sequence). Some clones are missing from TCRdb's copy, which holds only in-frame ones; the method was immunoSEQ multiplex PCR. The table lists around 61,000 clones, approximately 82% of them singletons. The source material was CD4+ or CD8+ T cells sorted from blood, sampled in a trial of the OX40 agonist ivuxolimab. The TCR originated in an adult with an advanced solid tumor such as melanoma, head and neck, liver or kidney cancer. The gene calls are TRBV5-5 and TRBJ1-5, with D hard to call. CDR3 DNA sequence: TGTGCCAGCAGCTCGTTTGGCGGTCAGCCCCAGCATTTT. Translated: CASSSFGGQPQHF.